Each of the 7 T cell receptor beta chains below was sequenced from the same sample in a study of cytomegalovirus exposure and HLA in healthy donors. The primer mix had 60 Vbeta and 13 Jbeta primers. TCRdb keeps only in-frame clones here, not all; method: immunoSEQ multiplex PCR. This sample lists 150,000 or so clones; its ten largest clones have around 1.6%. The sample taken for sequencing was PBMCs. Every receptor here comes from a woman between 45 and 60 years old in good health and CMV-seronegative.

The V and J genes are TRBV28 and TRBJ2-3; the match to TRBD1 covers 8 bases. This CDR3 is 15 amino acids long. Trimming cost V 3 bases and J 3 bases; bases outside gene matches: 5. The germline V gene has CDR1 MDHEN and CDR2 SYDVKM. The CDR3 DNA sequence: TGTGCCAGCAGTTTCACAGGGGGGTTGACAGATACGCAGTATTTT. This gives the protein CASSFTGGLTDTQYF. Supplemented by reference TRBV28 and TRBJ2-3, the full variable domain reads DVKVTQSSRYLVKRTGEKVFLECVQDMDHENMFWYRQDPGLGLRLIYFSYDVKMKEKGDIPEGYSVSREKKERFSLILESASTNQTSMYLCASSFTGGLTDTQYFGPGTRLTVL.

Written as DNA, the CDR3 is TGTGCCAGCAGCGTAGGTCATTCAGGGTGGGATGAAAAACTGTTTTTT. Its protein product is CASSVGHSGWDEKLFF. V gene TRBV9 combines with J gene TRBJ1-4; possibly TRBD1 for D (5 bases). The CDR3 loop spans 16 amino acids. Between the trimmed V and J ends, which lost 0 bases and 6 bases, there was a span of 15 bases. From germline, CDR1 is SGDLS and CDR2 YYNGEE. The full variable domain, with the rest looked up from reference TRBV9 and TRBJ1-4, is DSGVTQTPKHLITATGQRVTLRCSPRSGDLSVYWYQQSLDQGLQFLIQYYNGEERAKGNILERFSAQQFPDLHSELNLSSLELGDSALYFCASSVGHSGWDEKLFFGSGTQLSVL.

The chain recombines TRBV28 with TRBJ1-1; D unresolved. Germline V lookup: CDR1 MDHEN, CDR2 SYDVKM. The CDR3 spans 17 residues. Between the trimmed V and J ends, which lost 2 bases and 3 bases, there was a span of 19 bases. The CDR3 DNA reads as TGTGCCAGCAGTTTACTGGTCCCGATCAACCCGGACACTGAAGCTTTCTTT. Its protein product is CASSLLVPINPDTEAFF.

This rearrangement joins TRBV11-2 to TRBJ2-7, with 13 nucleotides matching TRBD2. The CDR3 contains 18 residues. Germline CDR1 reads SGHAT; CDR2 reads FQNNGV. V lost 5 bases, J lost 0 bases, and 10 bases stayed unmatched. The CDR3 loop reads CASSITGTSGMSSYEQYF. DNA for the CDR3: TGTGCCAGCAGCATAACCGGGACTAGCGGGATGAGCTCCTACGAGCAGTACTTC.

The rearrangement links TRBV4-1 to TRBJ2-5; no reliable D call. The CDR3 sequence is 13 residues long. Deletions cut 4 bases from V and 1 base from J, with 7 bases between. CDR1 is MGHRA and CDR2 is YSYEKL in the germline V gene. As DNA, the CDR3 is TGCGCCAGCAGCCGCCCAGGCCAAGAGACCCAGTACTTC. This gives the protein CASSRPGQETQYF.

The chain carries TRBV2 and TRBJ1-5; the match to TRBD1 covers 8 bases. Looked up from germline, CDR1 is SNHLY and CDR2 is FYNNEI. V lost 4 bases and J lost 4; bases outside the gene matches: 6. The CDR3 runs to 15 residues. CDR3 DNA sequence: TGTGCCAGCAGTGCGGGACAGGCTGAAAATCAGCCCCAGCATTTT. This encodes CASSAGQAENQPQHF.

The chain has TRBV12-5 and TRBJ2-1, with D possibly matching TRBD2 (6 bases). Trimming took 1 base from V and 4 from J, leaving 11 bases between them. The CDR3 spans 15 residues. Per germline, CDR1 LGHNT and CDR2 FRNRAP. CDR3 bases: TGTGCTAGTGGTTTGGGGTCTAGCGAGTACAATGAGCAGTTCTTC. Protein: CASGLGSSEYNEQFF. Supplemented by reference TRBV12-5 and TRBJ2-1, the full variable domain reads DARVTQTPRHKVTEMGQEVTMRCQPILGHNTVFWYRQTMMQGLELLAYFRNRAPLDDSGMPKDRFSAEMPDATLATLKIQPSEPRDSAVYFCASGLGSSEYNEQFFGPGTRLTVL.